This TCR beta chain came from a study of cytomegalovirus exposure and HLA in healthy donors. Whole-study findings and limits: An apparent linkage of common viral pathogens to several of the most significant clusters emerged in a later analysis. A later analysis revealed that TCR association rates differed between HLA loci, peaking at DRB1 and bottoming out at HLA-C. Per a prior analysis, the majority of TCR beta V segments were productive roughly 90% or roughly 30% of the time. It was reported that TCR beta sequences correctly inferred the HLA-A and HLA-B alleles for most subjects.

The PCR ran on 60 Vbeta and 13 Jbeta primers. The table came from immunoSEQ multiplex PCR; TCRdb's copy has only in-frame clones and leaves some out. The table counts 70,000 or so clones; roughly 2.3% lies in the top ten. In the case of this clone: Its antigen is as yet unknown.

The sequenced sample was PBMCs. The TCR sequence derives from a female donor in good health and CMV-seropositive.

Here the CDR3 reads CASSEGLDPDYEQYF. The DNA for the CDR3 is TGTGCCAGCAGTGAAGGGCTCGATCCTGACTACGAGCAGTACTTC. The chain joins TRBV6-1 to TRBJ2-7; D uncertain. CDR3 length equals 15 residues. Germline assignment: CDR1 MNHNS and CDR2 SASEGT. V was trimmed by 1 base and J by 3 bases, leaving 13 bases between them.